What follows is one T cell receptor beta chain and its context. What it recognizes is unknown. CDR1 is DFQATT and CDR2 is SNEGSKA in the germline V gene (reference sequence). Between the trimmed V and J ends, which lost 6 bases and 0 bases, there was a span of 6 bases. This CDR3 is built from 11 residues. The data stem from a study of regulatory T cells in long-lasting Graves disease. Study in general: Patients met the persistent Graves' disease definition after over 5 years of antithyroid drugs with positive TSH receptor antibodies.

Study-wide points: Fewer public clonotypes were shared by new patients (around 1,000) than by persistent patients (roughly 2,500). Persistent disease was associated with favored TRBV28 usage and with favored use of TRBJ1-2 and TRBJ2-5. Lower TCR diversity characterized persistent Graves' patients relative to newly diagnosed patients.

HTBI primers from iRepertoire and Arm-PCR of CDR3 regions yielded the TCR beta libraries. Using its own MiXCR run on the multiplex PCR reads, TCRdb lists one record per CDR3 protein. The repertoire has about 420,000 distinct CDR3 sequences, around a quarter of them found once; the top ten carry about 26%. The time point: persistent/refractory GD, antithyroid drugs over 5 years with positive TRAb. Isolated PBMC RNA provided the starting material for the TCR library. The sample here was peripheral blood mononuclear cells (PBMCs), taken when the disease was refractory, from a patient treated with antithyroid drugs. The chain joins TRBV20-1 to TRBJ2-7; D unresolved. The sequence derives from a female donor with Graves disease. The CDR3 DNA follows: TGCAGTGCGAGCGCCTCCTACGAGCAGTACTTC. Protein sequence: CSASASYEQYF.